The rows below give T cell receptor beta chains drawn from one sample of a study of blood T cells in healthy people across ages. One entry per CDR3 protein results from TCRdb running MiXCR on the 5' RACE reads. The sample carries around 2 million distinct CDR3 sequences, roughly two fifths recorded once. The specimen sequenced was blood. The receptors originated from a human donor in good health. The CDR3 runs from the conserved cysteine through the conserved F or W. A D gene is named only where the DNA matches it firmly. Not all rows give a size; the values are once, few, many and, for expanded clones, a class.

clone_size,v_call,d_call,j_call,cdr3_aa,cdr3_nt
once,TRBV5-1,-,TRBJ2-3,CASSFETDSTDTQYF,TGCGCCAGCAGCTTCGAGACAGATTCCACAGATACGCAGTATTTT
-,TRBV11-2,TRBD1,TRBJ1-2,CASSSRGGAYGYTF,TGTGCCAGCAGCTCGAGAGGGGGCGCATATGGCTACACCTTC
many,TRBV9,TRBD1,TRBJ2-7,CASSVGGGGEQYF,TGTGCCAGCAGCGTAGGAGGGGGCGGCGAGCAGTACTTC
-,TRBV9,-,TRBJ2-5,CASSVDQDASGETQYF,TGTGCCAGCAGCGTAGACCAGGACGCAAGTGGAGAGACCCAGTACTTC
few,TRBV29-1,-,TRBJ1-1,CSVLGGTEAFF,TGCAGCGTTTTGGGAGGCACTGAAGCTTTCTTT
-,TRBV7-2,-,TRBJ1-3,CASSLDRVGNTIYF,TGTGCCAGCAGCTTAGACAGGGTCGGAAACACCATATATTTT
-,TRBV20-1,TRBD2,TRBJ2-3,CGARGRTSGETDTQYF,TGCGGTGCTAGAGGGCGGACTAGCGGGGAGACAGATACGCAGTATTTT
-,TRBV29-1,TRBD2,TRBJ2-1,CSVLAVYNEQFF,TGCAGCGTTCTAGCGGTCTACAATGAGCAGTTCTTC
-,TRBV18,-,TRBJ1-2,CASSLGRTGYTF,TGTGCCAGCTCACTTGGCAGGACTGGCTACACCTTC
-,TRBV4-3,-,TRBJ2-3,CASSHLGTDTQYF,TGCGCCAGCAGCCATTTAGGCACAGATACGCAGTATTTT
many,TRBV12-3/TRBV12-4,-,TRBJ1-5,CASSLSGDQPQHF,TGTGCCAGCAGTTTATCCGGGGATCAGCCCCAGCATTTT